These 24 T cell receptor beta chains share one sample of origin, sequenced in a study of control samples from healthy donors and cancer patients. The assay was immunoSEQ multiplex PCR, and TCRdb's table has in-frame clones only and misses some. This repertoire shows about 110,000 clones, 90% found once; its top ten account for approximately 4%. What was sequenced was blood. All receptors come from a human donor in good health. The donor label of this sample is uncertain.

In this sample, this clone turned up once. The chain combines TRBV7-8 with TRBJ2-3; a weak D match, TRBD2 (6 bases). The CDR3 totals 17 residues. The ends were cut back, 4 bases at V and 0 bases at J, with 17 bases in the middle. CDR1 and CDR2 from the germline V gene are SGHVS and FQNEAQ. The chain's CDR3 is CASSYGGRAFSTDTQYF. The CDR3 DNA follows: TGTGCCAGCAGCTACGGGGGACGGGCGTTTAGCACAGATACGCAGTATTTT.

This clone has just a few counts. The DNA for the CDR3 is TGCGCCAGCAGTCAATCCAAAGCCAGGAATCAGCCCCAGCATTTT. Protein product: CASSQSKARNQPQHF. This chain joins TRBV23-1 and TRBJ1-5, with D hard to call. TRBV23-1 is filed as an ORF, its function uncertain. The CDR3 has 15 amino acids. V was trimmed by 0 bases and J by 4 bases, leaving 10 bases between them.

This chain uses TRBV19 with TRBJ1-1, with TRBD1 as a possible D gene (5 bases). Looked up from germline, CDR1 is LNHDA and CDR2 is SQIVND (reference sequence). CDR3 length equals 16 residues. The V end was cut by 0 bases, the J end by 0 bases, with 11 bases between. CDR3 protein: CASSIDQGVMNTEAFF. DNA of the CDR3: TGTGCCAGTAGTATAGATCAGGGCGTCATGAACACTGAAGCTTTCTTT.

The chain carries TRBV20-1 and TRBJ2-7; 8 bases agree with TRBD1. Losses at the gene ends were 3 bases for V and 5 bases for J; bases not matched to a gene: 9. This CDR3 contains 14 residues. Germline-derived CDR1 and CDR2 are DFQATT and SNEGSKA (reference sequence). CDR3 coding DNA: TGCAGTGCTAGTGTGCTTGGACAGGGCAACGAGCAGTACTTC. Translation gives CSASVLGQGNEQYF.

The count of this clone is one. This sequence joins TRBV5-4 and TRBJ2-3, with TRBD2 identical over 13 bases. This CDR3 has 15 amino acids. In germline, CDR1 is SGHNT, CDR2 YYREEE (reference sequence). J was trimmed by 4 bases and V by 3 bases; bases with no gene match: 2. CDR3 in DNA: TGTGCCAGCAGCTCAACTAGCGGGGGGGCAGATACGCAGTATTTT. Its translation is CASSSTSGGADTQYF.

This sequence joins TRBV5-1 and TRBJ2-3; D gene ambiguous. CDR1 and CDR2 from the germline V gene are SGHRS and YFSETQ. The CDR3 extends over 15 amino acids. The germline V and J ends were trimmed by 3 bases and 2 bases, with 13 bases remaining between them. The CDR3 loop is CASSSDSPYTDTQYF. CDR3 bases: TGCGCCAGCAGCTCGGATAGCCCTTACACAGATACGCAGTATTTT.

The chain links TRBV5-4 to TRBJ2-7, with 8 bases lining up with TRBD2. The ends lost 4 bases at V and 2 bases at J; junction bases unmatched: 8. Germline V CDR1 and CDR2: SGHNT, YYREEE (reference sequence). CDR3 length equals 15 residues. For the CDR3, the DNA is TGTGCCAGCAGCCCTTCGGGGGGGTTGGCCTACGAGCAGTACTTC. Its translation: CASSPSGGLAYEQYF.

The chain employs TRBV6-6 and TRBJ2-2, with 10 bases identical to TRBD1. This CDR3 region has 15 residues. J gave up 7 bases and V 8 bases, and 10 bases lay outside the gene matches. Germline V gives CDR1 MNHNY, CDR2 SVGAGI (reference sequence). CDR3 residues: CASLAPGQGGGELFF. CDR3 nucleotide sequence: TGTGCCAGCCTTGCCCCCGGACAGGGGGGCGGGGAGCTGTTTTTT.

This chain uses TRBV29-1 with TRBJ2-1; the match to TRBD1 covers 11 bases. The J segment lost 6 bases and the V segment lost 6 bases, leaving 10 bases of the junction unmatched. Germline V gives CDR1 SQVTM, CDR2 ANQGSEA. CDR3 length: 15 residues. The CDR3 bases are TGCAGCGTAGCCAGGACAGGGGGCGCGATCAATGAGCAGTTCTTC. Translation gives CSVARTGGAINEQFF.

The count of this clone is one. The chain employs TRBV30 and TRBJ2-3; no clear D. The CDR3 totals 12 residues. Germline CDR1 reads GTSNPN; CDR2 reads SVGIG (reference sequence). With 2 bases removed from V and 14 bases from J, the gap between germline ends came to 17 bases. CDR3 residues: CAWSPDRSILYF. Written as DNA, the CDR3 is TGTGCCTGGAGTCCGGACCGCTCAATTCTGTATTTT.

This sequence joins TRBV7-3 and TRBJ2-3, with 8 bases that match TRBD2. The length of the CDR3 is 17 residues. V shed 1 base and J 0 bases; nucleotides not matched to a gene: 6. The germline gives CDR1 SGHTA, CDR2 FQGTGA. The CDR3 is CASSLSGSGASTDTQYF. Written as DNA, the CDR3 is TGTGCCAGCAGCTTAAGCGGTAGCGGGGCCAGCACAGATACGCAGTATTTT.

This clone was detected only once. The chain uses TRBV28 and TRBJ1-3; D is unresolved. This CDR3 is built from 14 residues. Germline V gene sequence: CDR1 MDHEN, CDR2 SYDVKM. Trimming took 7 bases from V and 3 from J, leaving 13 bases between them. The CDR3 protein is CASIPSVVGNTIYF. Written as DNA, the CDR3 is TGTGCCAGCATCCCTTCGGTGGTTGGAAACACCATATATTTT.

This chain links TRBV6-5 with TRBJ2-1; 8 nucleotides match TRBD1. CDR3 size: 15 residues. Germline CDR1 MNHEY, CDR2 SVGAGI. The J segment lost 7 bases and the V segment lost 5 bases, leaving 10 bases of the junction unmatched. CDR3 protein: CASSSQGQVLNEQFF. The DNA of the CDR3 is TGTGCCAGCAGTAGCCAGGGACAGGTATTAAATGAGCAGTTCTTC.

This chain joins TRBV29-1 and TRBJ2-7, with D unresolved. The CDR3 covers 11 residues. With 5 bases removed from V and 0 bases from J, the gap between germline ends came to 5 bases. The germline gives CDR1 SQVTM, CDR2 ANQGSEA. The CDR3 spells CSVQSSYEQYF. In DNA, the CDR3 is TGCAGCGTTCAGAGCTCCTACGAGCAGTACTTC.

This chain joins TRBV7-9 and TRBJ2-5, with TRBD2 identical over 8 bases. The V and J ends lost 1 base and 1 base, in that order; junction bases with no gene match: 5. From germline, CDR1 is SEHNR and CDR2 FQNEAQ (reference sequence). The CDR3 is 16 residues long. The CDR3: CASSLVVAGFQETQYF. The DNA for the CDR3 is TGTGCCAGCAGCTTAGTGGTAGCGGGGTTCCAAGAGACCCAGTACTTC.

This clone was found a few times. The V gene is TRBV10-3, the J gene TRBJ1-1; maybe TRBD1 (5 bases). The CDR3 runs 15 residues. Germline V gene lookup returns CDR1 ENHRY and CDR2 SYGVKD. V was cut by 3 bases and J by 4 bases, with 15 bases left in between. The CDR3 coding sequence is TGTGCCATCAGTGATCCTCGTGGGGGGTTCACTGAAGCTTTCTTT. The encoded protein is CAISDPRGGFTEAFF.

The chain has TRBV5-1 and TRBJ1-2, with D possibly TRBD1 on 5 matching bases. V shed 7 bases and J shed 6 bases, with 19 bases lying between them. This CDR3 has 14 residues. The germline gives CDR1 SGHRS, CDR2 YFSETQ. In DNA form, the CDR3 reads TGCGCCAGCGCGACTGGGGGAGAGGCTCATGGCTACACCTTC. It encodes CASATGGEAHGYTF.

With regard to this clone: Other DNA sequences from this sample encode an identical CDR3 as well. The chain is built from TRBV7-9 and TRBJ2-1; D might be TRBD1 or TRBD2, each matching 5 bases. Trimming cost V 1 base and J 0 bases, with 19 bases left between them. Per the germline V gene, CDR1 is SEHNR and CDR2 is FQNEAQ (reference sequence). The CDR3 runs 19 residues. CDR3 coding DNA: TGTGCCAGCAGCTTAGGAGGGGTGGGGAACAGAAGCTCCTACAATGAGCAGTTCTTC. It encodes CASSLGGVGNRSSYNEQFF.

The chain carries TRBV29-1 and TRBJ2-5; D possibly matches TRBD1 or TRBD2 (5 bases each). The CDR3 consists of 11 residues. V dropped 7 bases and J dropped 7 bases, with 13 bases sitting between them. The germline gives CDR1 SQVTM, CDR2 ANQGSEA. The CDR3: CSGDAVGTQYF. CDR3 in DNA: TGCAGCGGGGACGCTGTGGGGACCCAGTACTTC.

This chain links TRBV9 with TRBJ2-3; D could derive from TRBD1 or TRBD2 (6 bases each). CDR1 and CDR2 from the germline V gene are SGDLS and YYNGEE. The CDR3 consists of 16 residues. Trimming removed 3 bases at V and 2 bases at J, with 16 bases between. CDR3 sequence: CASSGRGDLNTDTQYF. The CDR3 nucleotides read TGTGCCAGCAGCGGGAGGGGGGACCTTAACACAGATACGCAGTATTTT.

The chain recombines TRBV5-1 with TRBJ1-2; TRBD1 is a possible D gene (6 bases). This CDR3 contains 14 residues. V lost 0 bases and J 6 bases, leaving 12 bases between the germline ends. Germline lookup yields CDR1 SGHRS and CDR2 YFSETQ. CDR3 DNA: TGCGCCAGCAGCTTGGGTCAGGGGAAGGATGGCTACACCTTC. The encoded protein is CASSLGQGKDGYTF. The variable domain in full, with the rest retrieved from reference TRBV5-1 and TRBJ1-2, is KAGVTQTPRYLIKTRGQQVTLSCSPISGHRSVSWYQQTPGQGLQFLFEYFSETQRNKGNFPGRFSGRQFSNSRSEMNVSTLELGDSALYLCASSLGQGKDGYTFGSGTRLTVV.

The chain links TRBV5-4 to TRBJ1-1; D possibly corresponds to TRBD1 (6 bases). The CDR3 contains 13 residues. V was shortened by 3 bases and J by 5 bases, with 11 bases between the two germline ends. Germline V CDR1 and CDR2: SGHNT, YYREEE (reference sequence). The chain's CDR3 is CASSSGQGTEAFF. The CDR3 DNA reads TGTGCCAGCAGCTCAGGGCAGGGGACTGAAGCTTTCTTT.

The chain is built from TRBV7-9 and TRBJ1-1; D is uncertain. V dropped 5 bases and J dropped 2 bases, with 6 bases sitting between them. This CDR3 has 12 residues. Germline V gives CDR1 SEHNR, CDR2 FQNEAQ (reference sequence). For the CDR3, the DNA is TGTGCCAGCAGCCCCCGAAACACTGAAGCTTTCTTT. This codes for CASSPRNTEAFF.

V gene TRBV6-2 or TRBV6-3 combines with J gene TRBJ1-1, with D perhaps matching TRBD1 (5 bases). The germline V gene has CDR1 MNHEY and CDR2 SVGEGT. This CDR3 comprises 13 residues. Trimming cost V 2 bases and J 6 bases, with 10 bases left between them. The CDR3 DNA follows: TGTGCCAGCAGTTACGGGCAGGGCCCTGAAGCTTTCTTT. Translating gives CASSYGQGPEAFF.